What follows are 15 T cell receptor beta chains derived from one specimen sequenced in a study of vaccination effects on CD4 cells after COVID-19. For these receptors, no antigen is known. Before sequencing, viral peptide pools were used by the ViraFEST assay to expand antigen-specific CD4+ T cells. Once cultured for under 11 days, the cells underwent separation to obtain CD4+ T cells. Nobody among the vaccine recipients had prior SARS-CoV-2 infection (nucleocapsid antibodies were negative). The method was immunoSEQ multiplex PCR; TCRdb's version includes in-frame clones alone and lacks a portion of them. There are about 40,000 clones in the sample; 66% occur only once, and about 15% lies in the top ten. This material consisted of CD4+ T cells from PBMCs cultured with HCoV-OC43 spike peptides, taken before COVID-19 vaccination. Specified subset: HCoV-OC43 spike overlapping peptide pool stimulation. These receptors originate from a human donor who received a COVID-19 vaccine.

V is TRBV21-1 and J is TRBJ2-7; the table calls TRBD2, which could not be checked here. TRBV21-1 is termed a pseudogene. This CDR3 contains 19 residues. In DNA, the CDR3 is TGTGCCAGCAGCAAAGCGCTTGTGACTAGCGGGAGTTCATCCCGCGAGCAGTACTTC. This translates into CASSKALVTSGSSSREQYF.

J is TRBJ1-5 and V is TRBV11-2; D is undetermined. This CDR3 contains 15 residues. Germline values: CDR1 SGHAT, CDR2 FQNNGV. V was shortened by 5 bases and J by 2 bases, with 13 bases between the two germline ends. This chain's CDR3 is CASSENLGGNQPQHF. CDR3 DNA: TGTGCCAGCAGCGAAAATCTAGGTGGCAATCAGCCCCAGCATTTT. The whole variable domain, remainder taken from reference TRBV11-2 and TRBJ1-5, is EAGVAQSPRYKIIEKRQSVAFWCNPISGHATLYWYQQILGQGPKLLIQFQNNGVVDDSQLPKDRFSAERLKGVDSTLKIQPAKLEDSAVYLCASSENLGGNQPQHFGDGTRLSIL.

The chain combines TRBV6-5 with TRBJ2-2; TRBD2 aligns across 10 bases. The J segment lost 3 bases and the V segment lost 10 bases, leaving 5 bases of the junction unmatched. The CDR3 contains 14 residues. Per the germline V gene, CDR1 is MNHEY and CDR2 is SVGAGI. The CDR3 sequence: CATERGGYTGELFF. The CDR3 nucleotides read TGTGCCACCGAGCGGGGGGGCTACACCGGGGAGCTGTTTTTT.

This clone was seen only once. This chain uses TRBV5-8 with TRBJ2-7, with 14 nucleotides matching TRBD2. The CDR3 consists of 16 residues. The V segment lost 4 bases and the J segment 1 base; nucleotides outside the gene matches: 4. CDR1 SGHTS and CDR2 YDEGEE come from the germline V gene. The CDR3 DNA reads TGTGCCAGCAGCCGGGGACTAGCGGGAGTTTCCTACGAGCAGTACTTC. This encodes CASSRGLAGVSYEQYF.

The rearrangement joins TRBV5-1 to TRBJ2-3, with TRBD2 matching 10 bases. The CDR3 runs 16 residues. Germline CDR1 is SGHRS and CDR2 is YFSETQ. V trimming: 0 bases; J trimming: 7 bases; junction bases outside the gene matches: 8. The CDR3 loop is CASSLESGGARYTQYF. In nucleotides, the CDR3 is TGCGCCAGCAGCTTGGAAAGCGGGGGGGCGAGATATACGCAGTATTTT.

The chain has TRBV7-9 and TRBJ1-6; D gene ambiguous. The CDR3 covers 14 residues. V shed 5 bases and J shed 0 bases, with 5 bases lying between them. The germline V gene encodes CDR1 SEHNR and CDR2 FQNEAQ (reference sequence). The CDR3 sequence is CASSKSSYNSPLHF. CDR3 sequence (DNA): TGTGCCAGCAGCAAAAGCTCCTATAATTCACCCCTCCACTTT.

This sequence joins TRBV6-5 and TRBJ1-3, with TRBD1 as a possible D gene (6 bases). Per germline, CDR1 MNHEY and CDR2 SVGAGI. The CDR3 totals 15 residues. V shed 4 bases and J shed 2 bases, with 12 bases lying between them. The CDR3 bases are TGTGCCAGCAGTTCCCGTGGGGGGCCTGGAAACACCATATATTTT. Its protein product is CASSSRGGPGNTIYF.

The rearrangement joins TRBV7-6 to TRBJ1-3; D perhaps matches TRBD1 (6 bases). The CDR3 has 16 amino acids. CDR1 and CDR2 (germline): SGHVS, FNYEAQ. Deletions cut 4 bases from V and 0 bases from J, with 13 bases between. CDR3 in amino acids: CASSSRQAASGNTIYF. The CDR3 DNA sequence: TGTGCCAGCAGCTCTAGACAGGCTGCCTCTGGAAACACCATATATTTT.

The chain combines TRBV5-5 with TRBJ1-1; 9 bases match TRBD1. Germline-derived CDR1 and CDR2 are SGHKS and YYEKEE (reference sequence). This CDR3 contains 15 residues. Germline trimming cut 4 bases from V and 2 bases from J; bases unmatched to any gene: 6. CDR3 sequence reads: CASSLTGGENTEAFF. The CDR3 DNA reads TGTGCCAGCAGCCTGACAGGGGGGGAAAACACTGAAGCTTTCTTT.

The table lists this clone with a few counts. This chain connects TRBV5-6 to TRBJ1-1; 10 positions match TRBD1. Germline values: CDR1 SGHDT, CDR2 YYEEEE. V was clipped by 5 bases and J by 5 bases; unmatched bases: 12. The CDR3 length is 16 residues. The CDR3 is CASRKTGGAGNTEAFF. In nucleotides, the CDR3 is TGTGCCAGCAGAAAGACAGGGGGCGCCGGGAATACTGAAGCTTTCTTT.

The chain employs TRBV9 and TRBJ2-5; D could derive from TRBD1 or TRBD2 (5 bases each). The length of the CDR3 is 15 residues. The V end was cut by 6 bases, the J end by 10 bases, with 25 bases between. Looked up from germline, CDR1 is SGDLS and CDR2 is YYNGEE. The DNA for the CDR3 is TGTGCCAGCAACACAGGTCCGGGGACCTCCTCGGGCCAGTACTTC. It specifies CASNTGPGTSSGQYF.

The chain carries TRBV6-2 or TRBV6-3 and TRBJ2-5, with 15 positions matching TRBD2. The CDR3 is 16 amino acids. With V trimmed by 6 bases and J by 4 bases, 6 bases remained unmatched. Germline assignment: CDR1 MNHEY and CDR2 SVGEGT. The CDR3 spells CASSPGTSGRLETQYF. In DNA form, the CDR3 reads TGTGCCAGCAGCCCCGGGACTAGCGGGAGGTTAGAGACCCAGTACTTC.

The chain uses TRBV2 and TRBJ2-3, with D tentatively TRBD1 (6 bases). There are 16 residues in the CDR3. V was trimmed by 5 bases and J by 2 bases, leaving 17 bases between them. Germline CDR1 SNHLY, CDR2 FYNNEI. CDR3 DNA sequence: TGTGCCAGCAGTAAGGGGACAACTGGAAACACAGATACGCAGTATTTT. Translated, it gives CASSKGTTGNTDTQYF.

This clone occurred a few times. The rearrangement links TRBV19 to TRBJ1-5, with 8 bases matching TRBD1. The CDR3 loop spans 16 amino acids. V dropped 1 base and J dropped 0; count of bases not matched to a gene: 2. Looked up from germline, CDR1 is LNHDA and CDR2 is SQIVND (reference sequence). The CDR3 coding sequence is TGTGCCAGTAGTATAGGAACAGGGGGTAGCAATCAGCCCCAGCATTTT. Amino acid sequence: CASSIGTGGSNQPQHF.

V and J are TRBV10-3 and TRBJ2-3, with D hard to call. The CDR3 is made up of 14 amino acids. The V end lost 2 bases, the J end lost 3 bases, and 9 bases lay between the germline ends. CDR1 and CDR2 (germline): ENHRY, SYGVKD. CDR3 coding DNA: TGTGCCATCAGTGAGAGGCTAGAAACAGATACGCAGTATTTT. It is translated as CAISERLETDTQYF.